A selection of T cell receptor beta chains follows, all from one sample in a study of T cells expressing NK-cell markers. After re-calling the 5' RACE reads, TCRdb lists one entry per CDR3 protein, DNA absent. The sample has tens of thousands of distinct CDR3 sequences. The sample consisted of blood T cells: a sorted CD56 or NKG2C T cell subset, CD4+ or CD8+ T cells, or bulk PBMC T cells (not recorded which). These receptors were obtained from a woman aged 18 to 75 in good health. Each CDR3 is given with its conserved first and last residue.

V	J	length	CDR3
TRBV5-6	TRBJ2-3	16	CASSSWWVQDTDTQYF
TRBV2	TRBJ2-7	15	CASSGGGRKNYEQYF
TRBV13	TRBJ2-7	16	CASSVGTSGAFYEQYF
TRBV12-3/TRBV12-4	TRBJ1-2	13	CASSLNENNGYTF
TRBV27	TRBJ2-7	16	CASRDPGQGAFYEQYF
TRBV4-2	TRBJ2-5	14	CASSQVGGSETQYF
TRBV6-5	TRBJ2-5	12	CASGPGAAAQYF
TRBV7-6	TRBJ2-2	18	CASSLASTRGDITGELFF
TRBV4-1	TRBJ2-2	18	CASSQNEDRGRQAGELFF
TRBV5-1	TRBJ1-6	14	CASTLEGGYSPLHF
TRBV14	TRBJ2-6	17	CASSQDRGSSGANVLTF
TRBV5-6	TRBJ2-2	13	CASSFLSTGELFF
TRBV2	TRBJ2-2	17	CASSVLSDRTDTGELFF
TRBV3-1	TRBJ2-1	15	CASSSPSGGANEQFF
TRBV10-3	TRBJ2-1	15	CAISESGSRGNEQFF
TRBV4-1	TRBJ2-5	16	CASSLGGGPIQETQYF
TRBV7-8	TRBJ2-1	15	CASSLGQGVVNEQFF
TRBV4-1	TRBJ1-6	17	CASSQDGTRAYNSPLHF
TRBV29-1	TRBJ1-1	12	CSVSRGSTEAFF
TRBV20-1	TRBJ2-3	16	CSARGGPTGWEDTQYF
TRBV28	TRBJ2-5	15	CASSQLQGTQETQYF
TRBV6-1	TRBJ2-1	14	CASSLGATGDEQFF
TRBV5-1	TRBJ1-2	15	CASSLVTGGDYGYTF
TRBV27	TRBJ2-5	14	CASSSGVTGETQYF
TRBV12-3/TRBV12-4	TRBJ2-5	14	CASSDGDLRETQYF
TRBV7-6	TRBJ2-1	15	CASSLRGPVDNEQFF
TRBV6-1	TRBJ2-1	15	CASSEASSGRNEQFF
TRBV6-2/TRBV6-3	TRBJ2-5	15	CASSYSGDIRKTQYF
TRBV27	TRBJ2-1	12	CASSHSYNEQFF